The clone carrying this TCR beta chain occurred once. Its antigen is currently unknown. The trim removed 3 bases at V and 6 bases at J, leaving 10 bases unmatched. This CDR3 has 16 residues. CDR1 is LNHDA and CDR2 is SQIVND in the germline V gene (reference sequence). The sample originates from a study of cytomegalovirus exposure and HLA in healthy donors. Study-level background: A later analysis reported the same platform for the 90 to 150 validation repertoires and the approximately 640 first-cohort repertoires. Findings and limits, study-wide: Subsequent analysis of the approximately 130 validation repertoires found a tendency for first-cohort TCR clusters to co-occur. Cytomegalovirus-associated TCR beta chains were listed, numbering more than 150.

The assay was immunoSEQ multiplex PCR, and TCRdb's table has in-frame clones only and misses some. The sample has 200,000 to 300,000 clones, approximately 84% seen once. Separate from the approximately 700-subject first cohort was the approximately 120-subject validation cohort, to which the donors belonged. This TCR came from a woman in her twenties or thirties in good health and CMV-seropositive. The chain recombines TRBV19 with TRBJ2-3; 9 bases are shared with TRBD2. Sequencing was performed on PBMCs. This CDR3 reads CASSIEREAFSDTQYF. Here the CDR3 DNA reads TGTGCCAGTAGTATTGAGCGGGAGGCCTTTTCCGATACGCAGTATTTT.